This entry features one T cell receptor beta chain sequence. Nominally healthy donors were sampled, though unrecorded immune exposures were likely. Germline V gene sequence: CDR1 MNHEY, CDR2 SMNVEV (reference sequence). Trimming cost V 7 bases and J 4 bases; bases outside gene matches: 7. The CDR3 loop spans 15 amino acids. This record comes from a study of cytomegalovirus exposure and HLA in healthy donors. PCR involved 60 Vbeta and 13 Jbeta primers. Using immunoSEQ multiplex PCR, the repertoire was profiled, and TCRdb retains in-frame clones only, with some absent. The sample shows approximately 120,000 clones, approximately 80% of them seen only once.

The genes are TRBV27 and TRBJ2-1; 10 nucleotides match TRBD1. Sequenced sample: PBMCs. The TCR originated in a woman between 25 and 40 years old in good health and CMV-seronegative. The CDR3 DNA reads as TGTGCCAGCACCCGGCGACAGGGGGCTTACAATGAGCAGTTCTTC. Translated, it gives CASTRRQGAYNEQFF.